This paragraph reports one T cell receptor beta chain. The antigen remains undetermined. Method: immunoSEQ multiplex PCR; TCRdb's copy keeps in-frame clones and lacks some. The sample yields 150,000 to 200,000 clones, approximately 94% seen once. This sample was taken from a study of T cell responses to AZD1222 COVID-19 vaccine. Study findings and constraints: Most donors were white British and more were female, and clonal diversity was possibly underestimated. Spike-specific TCRs gained breadth and depth after people received two AZD1222 doses.

The material was peripheral blood, obtained on day 0 of AZD1222 vaccination. The sequence came from an adult in good health.

The CDR3 is CASRYLGSETGSKNIQYF. CDR3 nucleotide sequence: TGTGCCAGCAGGTACCTGGGCTCCGAGACTGGATCCAAAAACATTCAGTACTTC. The chain joins TRBV11-2 to TRBJ2-4, with D unclear. This CDR3 spans 18 amino acids. Trimming shortened V by 6 bases and J by 2 bases, and 23 bases separated the two germline ends. Germline V gene lookup returns CDR1 SGHAT and CDR2 FQNNGV.